The rows below give T cell receptor beta chains drawn from one sample of a study of blood T cell repertoires in COVID-19. The protocol was immunoSEQ multiplex PCR, while the TCRdb copy is restricted to in-frame clones and leaves out a portion. The table shows some 190,000 clones, with 70% to 90% occurring only once. The sequenced sample consisted of PBMCs or T cells enriched from blood (not recorded which). The receptors here all came from a young man with acute COVID-19. The CDR3 runs from the conserved cysteine through the conserved F or W. The order of the fields is CDR3 DNA, CDR3 protein, J gene, clone size, CDR3 length, D gene, V gene. D genes are given only for firm matches. Rows give clone size only sometimes, using once, few, many, or a class for an expanded clone.

CDR3 DNA: TGTGCCATCAGTGCAGGACGGGGAACTGAAGCTTTCTTT
CDR3 protein: CAISAGRGTEAFF
J gene: TRBJ1-1
clone size: once
CDR3 length: 13
D gene: .
V gene: TRBV10-3

CDR3 DNA: TGCGCCAGCAGCAAGCAGGGGACGAACACTGAAGCTTTCTTT
CDR3 protein: CASSKQGTNTEAFF
J gene: TRBJ1-1
clone size: .
CDR3 length: 14
D gene: .
V gene: TRBV5-1

CDR3 DNA: TGTGCCAGCAGTTTAGCCGGTTATGGCTACACCTTC
CDR3 protein: CASSLAGYGYTF
J gene: TRBJ1-2
clone size: .
CDR3 length: 12
D gene: .
V gene: TRBV12-3/TRBV12-4

CDR3 DNA: TGTGCCAGCAGCTTCAGGGGTGGGAATGATGAAAAACTGTTTTTT
CDR3 protein: CASSFRGGNDEKLFF
J gene: TRBJ1-4
clone size: .
CDR3 length: 15
D gene: .
V gene: TRBV12-1

CDR3 DNA: TGTGCCAGCAGCTTAGTGCGGAACACTGAAGCTTTCTTT
CDR3 protein: CASSLVRNTEAFF
J gene: TRBJ1-1
clone size: .
CDR3 length: 13
D gene: .
V gene: TRBV7-9

CDR3 DNA: TGTGCCAGCAGCCAGAGAGGGGAACGGGGGCAGCCCCAGCATTTT
CDR3 protein: CASSQRGERGQPQHF
J gene: TRBJ1-5
clone size: few
CDR3 length: 15
D gene: .
V gene: TRBV3-1/TRBV3-2

CDR3 DNA: TGTGCCAGCAGCTTGTCCGGCCCGGCGGGCACTGAAGCTTTCTTT
CDR3 protein: CASSLSGPAGTEAFF
J gene: TRBJ1-1
clone size: many
CDR3 length: 15
D gene: .
V gene: TRBV5-4

CDR3 DNA: TGTGCCAGCAGCCTGACAGATTACGAGCAGTACTTC
CDR3 protein: CASSLTDYEQYF
J gene: TRBJ2-7
clone size: .
CDR3 length: 12
D gene: .
V gene: TRBV3-1/TRBV3-2

CDR3 DNA: TGTGCCAGCAGTCCGGGTCCTCCCTACGAGCAGTACTTC
CDR3 protein: CASSPGPPYEQYF
J gene: TRBJ2-7
clone size: .
CDR3 length: 13
D gene: .
V gene: TRBV12-3/TRBV12-4

CDR3 DNA: TGCAGCGTTGAAGTGAAAAGGGGCTATGGCTACACCTTC
CDR3 protein: CSVEVKRGYGYTF
J gene: TRBJ1-2
clone size: .
CDR3 length: 13
D gene: .
V gene: TRBV29-1

CDR3 DNA: TGTGCCAGCAGCCTACAGGGGGTTCGGGCACCCCTCCACTTT
CDR3 protein: CASSLQGVRAPLHF
J gene: TRBJ1-6
clone size: .
CDR3 length: 14
D gene: TRBD1
V gene: TRBV3-1/TRBV3-2

CDR3 DNA: TGTGCCAGCAGCATGTACGCGGGGGACTACGAGCAGTACTTC
CDR3 protein: CASSMYAGDYEQYF
J gene: TRBJ2-7
clone size: few
CDR3 length: 14
D gene: .
V gene: TRBV21-1

CDR3 DNA: TGTGCCAGCAGCCCCCGGACTAGCGGGGGGGGCCAGTACTTC
CDR3 protein: CASSPRTSGGGQYF
J gene: TRBJ2-5
clone size: few
CDR3 length: 14
D gene: TRBD2
V gene: TRBV9

CDR3 DNA: TGTGCCAGCAGTAGAACAGGTCTCGGTAGCCAAGAGACCCAGTACTTC
CDR3 protein: CASSRTGLGSQETQYF
J gene: TRBJ2-5
clone size: .
CDR3 length: 16
D gene: .
V gene: TRBV2

CDR3 DNA: TGTGCCAGCAGTGAACAGGGGGGTGGAAACACCATATATTTT
CDR3 protein: CASSEQGGGNTIYF
J gene: TRBJ1-3
clone size: .
CDR3 length: 14
D gene: TRBD1
V gene: TRBV6-1

CDR3 DNA: TGTGCCAGCAGCGTAGATCTCGGGACAGGGGTCGGAAACACCATATATTTT
CDR3 protein: CASSVDLGTGVGNTIYF
J gene: TRBJ1-3
clone size: .
CDR3 length: 17
D gene: TRBD1
V gene: TRBV9

CDR3 DNA: TGTGCCGGCGGGACAGGGGTTGGTCCCTATGGCTACACCTTC
CDR3 protein: CAGGTGVGPYGYTF
J gene: TRBJ1-2
clone size: once
CDR3 length: 14
D gene: TRBD1
V gene: TRBV10-3

CDR3 DNA: TGTGCCACCAGCCTTGAACAGGCAACTAATGAAAAACTGTTTTTT
CDR3 protein: CATSLEQATNEKLFF
J gene: TRBJ1-4
clone size: .
CDR3 length: 15
D gene: .
V gene: TRBV15